The 14 T cell receptor beta chains in this list originate from one sample, sequenced in a study of radiotherapy plus CTLA-4 blockade in lung cancer. Clones were read by immunoSEQ multiplex PCR, and TCRdb kept only the in-frame ones, dropping some. The profile shows around 55,000 clones, approximately 82% of them singletons. The material was peripheral blood, obtained from a patient treated with radiotherapy plus ipilimumab. The receptors originated from a human donor with non-small cell lung cancer whose response to radiotherapy plus ipilimumab could not be evaluated.

The genes are TRBV5-4 and TRBJ1-2; tentative D call: TRBD1 (6 bases). This CDR3 spans 15 amino acids. Between the trimmed V and J ends, which lost 0 bases and 2 bases, there was a span of 11 bases. Germline V lookup: CDR1 SGHNT, CDR2 YYREEE (reference sequence). Here the CDR3 DNA reads TGTGCCAGCAGCTTGGGACAGGAGGCGAACTATGGCTACACCTTC. Its translation: CASSLGQEANYGYTF.

The chain employs TRBV10-3 and TRBJ1-1; maybe TRBD1 (6 bases). The CDR3 length is 17 residues. V lost 1 base to trimming and J lost 0 bases, with 15 bases between them. Looked up from germline, CDR1 is ENHRY and CDR2 is SYGVKD. CDR3 protein: CAISEFPGVRMNTEAFF. CDR3 DNA: TGTGCCATCAGTGAGTTCCCAGGGGTTCGGATGAACACTGAAGCTTTCTTT.

The chain joins TRBV6-6 to TRBJ2-7; tentatively, D is TRBD2 (6 bases). The CDR3 contains 14 residues. Germline V gene data show CDR1 as MNHNY and CDR2 as SVGAGI (reference sequence). Trimming took off 6 bases at V and 0 bases at J, with 12 bases between the two ends. CDR3 region: CASSPDGSSYEQYF. The CDR3 DNA sequence: TGTGCCAGCAGCCCGGACGGGAGCTCCTACGAGCAGTACTTC.

This clone appeared once. V and J are TRBV19 and TRBJ1-1; no firm D call. The V end was cut by 9 bases, the J end by 3 bases, with 8 bases between. The CDR3 runs 11 residues. CDR1 is LNHDA, CDR2 SQIVND, per germline (reference sequence). The CDR3, as DNA: TGTGCCAGCCCCACAGACACTGAAGCTTTCTTT. This encodes CASPTDTEAFF. The whole variable domain, remainder taken from reference TRBV19 and TRBJ1-1, is DGGITQSPKYLFRKEGQNVTLSCEQNLNHDAMYWYRQDPGQGLRLIYYSQIVNDFQKGDIAEGYSVSREKKESFPLTVTSAQKNPTAFYLCASPTDTEAFFGQGTRLTVV.

This chain uses TRBV27 with TRBJ2-5; D is possibly TRBD2 (6 bases). Trimming left V 2 bases short and J 5 bases short, with 9 bases between. There are 13 residues in the CDR3. Germline lookup yields CDR1 MNHEY and CDR2 SMNVEV (reference sequence). This CDR3 reads CASSLGGPETQYF. The CDR3 nucleotides are TGTGCCAGCAGTTTAGGAGGGCCTGAGACCCAGTACTTC.

The chain's CDR3 is CASSLARGGGNEQFF. DNA for the CDR3: TGTGCCAGCAGTTTAGCTAGGGGGGGTGGGAATGAGCAGTTCTTC. The rearrangement joins TRBV27 to TRBJ2-1; weak D call: TRBD2 (7 bases). Per germline, CDR1 MNHEY and CDR2 SMNVEV (reference sequence). Between the trimmed V and J ends, which lost 2 bases and 7 bases, there was a span of 15 bases. This CDR3 region has 15 residues.

CDR3 sequence reads: CASSPPVRTGELFF. The CDR3 coding sequence is TGTGCCAGCTCACCACCGGTCAGGACCGGGGAGCTGTTTTTT. This chain uses TRBV18 with TRBJ2-2; D remains unclear. Germline V gene lookup returns CDR1 KGHSH and CDR2 LQKENI. The CDR3 length is 14 residues. Trimming left V 0 bases short and J 5 bases short, with 7 bases between. Drawing the rest from reference TRBV18 and TRBJ2-2, the complete variable domain is NAGVMQNPRHLVRRRGQEARLRCSPMKGHSHVYWYRQLPEEGLKFMVYLQKENIIDESGMPKERFSAEFPKEGPSILRIQQVVRGDSAAYFCASSPPVRTGELFFGEGSRLTVL.

Concerning this clone: Lacking the conserved final phenylalanine or tryptophan, this CDR3 likely reflects a read error. V gene TRBV28 combines with J gene TRBJ1-1; 9 nucleotides agree with TRBD1. V was pared by 5 bases and J by 5 bases, with 6 bases of the junction left unmatched. The CDR3 sequence is 14 residues long. Germline V CDR1 and CDR2: MDHEN, SYDVKM. The CDR3 bases are TGTGCCAGCAGTCTCCGGACAGGGGTGACTGAAGCTTTCCTT. Its translation is CASSLRTGVTEAFL.

This chain uses TRBV7-6 with TRBJ1-3, with D unclear. The CDR3 is 14 amino acids. The germline V and J ends were trimmed by 0 bases and 0 bases, with 3 bases remaining between them. Germline CDR1 and CDR2: SGHVS and FNYEAQ. The CDR3 protein is CASSLAVSGNTIYF. For the CDR3, the DNA is TGTGCCAGCAGCTTAGCCGTCTCTGGAAACACCATATATTTT.

The chain employs TRBV9 and TRBJ1-1; D unclear. Germline lookup yields CDR1 SGDLS and CDR2 YYNGEE. This CDR3 is 16 amino acids long. Trimming shortened V by 0 bases and J by 4 bases, and 16 bases separated the two germline ends. CDR3 sequence reads: CASSVGREGPGTEAFF. The CDR3 DNA follows: TGTGCCAGCAGCGTAGGTCGGGAAGGGCCTGGCACTGAAGCTTTCTTT.

The chain uses TRBV15 and TRBJ2-3; TRBD1 might be the D (5 bases). V lost 3 bases to trimming and J lost 0 bases, with 10 bases between them. This CDR3 has 15 residues. Germline V gene lookup returns CDR1 LNHNV and CDR2 YYDKDF (reference sequence). CDR3 sequence (DNA): TGTGCCACCAGCAGGGCTGACAGTAGCACAGATACGCAGTATTTT. Amino acid sequence: CATSRADSSTDTQYF.

The chain employs TRBV18 and TRBJ2-2; 11 nucleotides line up with TRBD1. In germline, CDR1 is KGHSH, CDR2 LQKENI. The length of the CDR3 is 16 residues. The trim removed 3 bases at V and 2 bases at J, leaving 2 bases unmatched. The CDR3 DNA is TGTGCCAGCTCACCCGGGACAGGGGGTAACACCGGGGAGCTGTTTTTT. This translates into CASSPGTGGNTGELFF.

The chain joins TRBV11-3 to TRBJ2-1; perhaps TRBD1 as D (5 bases). The CDR3 is 15 residues long. Germline CDR1 SGHNT, CDR2 YENEEA. V shed 0 bases and J shed 0 bases, with 6 bases lying between them. The CDR3 here is CASSLDQGSYNEQFF. Here the CDR3 DNA reads TGTGCCAGCAGCTTAGATCAGGGCTCCTACAATGAGCAGTTCTTC.

This clone has only a few counts. V usage is TRBV7-9 and J usage is TRBJ2-5, with 10 bases aligning to TRBD2. The end of the DNA aligns better with TRBJ2-7, so the J call may be wrong. The CDR3 spans 18 residues. Looked up from germline, CDR1 is SEHNR and CDR2 is FQNEAQ (reference sequence). The CDR3 spells CASSASKAGTSDSYEQYF. In nucleotides, the CDR3 is TGTGCCAGCAGCGCGTCCAAAGCGGGGACTAGCGACTCCTACGAGCAGTACTTC.